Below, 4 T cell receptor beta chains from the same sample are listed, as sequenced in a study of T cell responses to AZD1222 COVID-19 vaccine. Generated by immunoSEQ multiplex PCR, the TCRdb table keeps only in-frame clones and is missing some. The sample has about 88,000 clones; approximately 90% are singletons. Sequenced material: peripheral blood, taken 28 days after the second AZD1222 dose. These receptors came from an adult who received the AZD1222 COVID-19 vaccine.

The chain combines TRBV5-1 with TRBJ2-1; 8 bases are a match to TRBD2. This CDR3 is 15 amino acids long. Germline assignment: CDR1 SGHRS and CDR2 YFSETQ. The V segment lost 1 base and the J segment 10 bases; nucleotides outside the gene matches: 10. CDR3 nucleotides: TGCGCCAGCAGCTTGCTGGCTAGCGGGTTACAAGAGCAGTTCTTC. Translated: CASSLLASGLQEQFF.

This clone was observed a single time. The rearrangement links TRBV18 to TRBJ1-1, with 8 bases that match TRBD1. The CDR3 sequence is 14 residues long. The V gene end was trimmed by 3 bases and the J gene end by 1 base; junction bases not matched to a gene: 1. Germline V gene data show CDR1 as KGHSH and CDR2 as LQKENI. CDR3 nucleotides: TGTGCCAGCTCACCGGACAGGGCGAACACTGAAGCTTTCTTT. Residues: CASSPDRANTEAFF.

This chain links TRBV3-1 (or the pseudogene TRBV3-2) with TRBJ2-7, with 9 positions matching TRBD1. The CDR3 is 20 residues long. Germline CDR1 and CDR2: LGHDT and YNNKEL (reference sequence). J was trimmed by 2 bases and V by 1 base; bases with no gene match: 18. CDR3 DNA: TGTGCCAGCAGCCAAGGGGCCGCCCTGCAGGGGACAGGGAAAACCTACGAGCAGTACTTC. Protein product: CASSQGAALQGTGKTYEQYF.

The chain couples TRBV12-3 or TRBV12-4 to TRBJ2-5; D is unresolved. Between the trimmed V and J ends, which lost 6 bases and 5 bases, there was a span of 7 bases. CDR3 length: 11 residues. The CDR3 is CASSRRETQYF. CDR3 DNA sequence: TGTGCCAGCAGCCGCCGGGAGACCCAGTACTTC.